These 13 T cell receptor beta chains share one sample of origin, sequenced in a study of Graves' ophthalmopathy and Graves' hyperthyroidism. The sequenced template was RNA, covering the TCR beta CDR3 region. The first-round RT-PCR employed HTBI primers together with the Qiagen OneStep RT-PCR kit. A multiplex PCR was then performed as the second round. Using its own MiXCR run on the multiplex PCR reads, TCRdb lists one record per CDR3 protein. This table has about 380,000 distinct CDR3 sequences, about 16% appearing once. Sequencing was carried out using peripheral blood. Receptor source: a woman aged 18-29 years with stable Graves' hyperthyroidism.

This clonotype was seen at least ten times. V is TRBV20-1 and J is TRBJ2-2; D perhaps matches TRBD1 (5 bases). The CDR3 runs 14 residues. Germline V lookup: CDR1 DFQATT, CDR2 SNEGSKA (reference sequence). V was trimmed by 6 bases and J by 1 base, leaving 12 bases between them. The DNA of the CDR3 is TGCAGTGCCCAGGGTGCAGGGAACACCGGGGAGCTGTTTTTT. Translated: CSAQGAGNTGELFF.

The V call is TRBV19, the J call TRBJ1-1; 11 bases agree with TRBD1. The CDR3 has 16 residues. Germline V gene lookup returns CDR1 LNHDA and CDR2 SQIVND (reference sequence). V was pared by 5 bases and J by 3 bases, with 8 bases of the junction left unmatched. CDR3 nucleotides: TGTGCCAGTAGTTCCCAGGACAGGGGGCAGGACACTGAAGCTTTCTTT. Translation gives CASSSQDRGQDTEAFF.

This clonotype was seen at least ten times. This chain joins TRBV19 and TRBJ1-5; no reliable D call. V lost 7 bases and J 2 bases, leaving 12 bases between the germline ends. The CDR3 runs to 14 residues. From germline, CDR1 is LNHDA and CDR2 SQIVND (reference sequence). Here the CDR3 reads CASMEGGGNQPQHF. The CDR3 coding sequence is TGTGCCAGTATGGAGGGCGGAGGCAATCAGCCCCAGCATTTT.

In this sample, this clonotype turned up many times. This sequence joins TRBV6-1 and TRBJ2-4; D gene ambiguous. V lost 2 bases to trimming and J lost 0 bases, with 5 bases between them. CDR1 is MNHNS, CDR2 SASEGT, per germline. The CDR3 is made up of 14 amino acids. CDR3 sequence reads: CASSELLAKNIQYF. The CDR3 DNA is TGTGCCAGCAGTGAACTGCTAGCCAAAAACATTCAGTACTTC.

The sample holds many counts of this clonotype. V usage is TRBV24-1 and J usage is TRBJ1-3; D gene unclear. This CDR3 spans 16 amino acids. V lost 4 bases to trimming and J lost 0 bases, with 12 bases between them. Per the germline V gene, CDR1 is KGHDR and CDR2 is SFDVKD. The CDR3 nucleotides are TGTGCCACCAGTGACACCGGGTCCAGCTCTGGAAACACCATATATTTT. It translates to CATSDTGSSSGNTIYF.

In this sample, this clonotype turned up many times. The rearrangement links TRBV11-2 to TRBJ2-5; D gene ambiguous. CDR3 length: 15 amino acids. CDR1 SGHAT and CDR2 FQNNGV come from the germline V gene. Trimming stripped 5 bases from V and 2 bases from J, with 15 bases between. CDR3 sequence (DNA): TGTGCCAGCAGCCCTTCTACTCTACTACAAGAGACCCAGTACTTC. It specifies CASSPSTLLQETQYF.

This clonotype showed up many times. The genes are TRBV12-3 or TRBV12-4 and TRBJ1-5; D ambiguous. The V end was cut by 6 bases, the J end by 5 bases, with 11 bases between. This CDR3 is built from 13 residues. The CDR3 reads CASSPPGHQPQHF. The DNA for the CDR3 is TGTGCCAGCAGCCCCCCGGGTCATCAGCCCCAGCATTTT.

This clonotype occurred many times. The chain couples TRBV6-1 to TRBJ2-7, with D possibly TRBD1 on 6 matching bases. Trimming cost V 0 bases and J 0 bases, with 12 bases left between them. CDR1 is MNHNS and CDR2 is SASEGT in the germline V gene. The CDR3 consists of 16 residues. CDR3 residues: CASSEAVTGISYEQYF. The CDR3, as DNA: TGTGCCAGCAGTGAAGCCGTCACAGGGATCTCCTACGAGCAGTACTTC.

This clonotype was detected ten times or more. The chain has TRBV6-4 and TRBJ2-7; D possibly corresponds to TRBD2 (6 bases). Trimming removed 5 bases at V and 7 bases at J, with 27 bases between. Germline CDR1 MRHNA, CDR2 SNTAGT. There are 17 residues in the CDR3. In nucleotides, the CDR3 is TGTGCCAGCAGTCGACTCGGGGGAAAAGGCACTACGGGGGAGCAGTACTTC. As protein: CASSRLGGKGTTGEQYF.

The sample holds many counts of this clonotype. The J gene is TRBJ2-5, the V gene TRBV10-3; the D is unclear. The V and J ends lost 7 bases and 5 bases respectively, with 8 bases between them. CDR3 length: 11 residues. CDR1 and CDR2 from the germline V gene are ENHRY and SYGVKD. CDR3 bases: TGTGCCATCAAGGCGAGGGAGACCCAGTACTTC. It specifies CAIKARETQYF.

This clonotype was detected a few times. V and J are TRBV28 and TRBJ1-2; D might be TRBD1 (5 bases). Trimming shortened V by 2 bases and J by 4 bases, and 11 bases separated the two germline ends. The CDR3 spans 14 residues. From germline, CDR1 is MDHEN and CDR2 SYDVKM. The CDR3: CASSLKGPTYGYTF. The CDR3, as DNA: TGTGCCAGCAGTTTAAAGGGACCGACCTATGGCTACACCTTC.

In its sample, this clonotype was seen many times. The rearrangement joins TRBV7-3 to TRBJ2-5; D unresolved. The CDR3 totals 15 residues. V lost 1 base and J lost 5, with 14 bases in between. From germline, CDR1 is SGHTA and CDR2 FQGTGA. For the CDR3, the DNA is TGTGCCAGCAGCTTAAGCGGCGGAATTAGGGAGACCCAGTACTTC. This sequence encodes CASSLSGGIRETQYF.

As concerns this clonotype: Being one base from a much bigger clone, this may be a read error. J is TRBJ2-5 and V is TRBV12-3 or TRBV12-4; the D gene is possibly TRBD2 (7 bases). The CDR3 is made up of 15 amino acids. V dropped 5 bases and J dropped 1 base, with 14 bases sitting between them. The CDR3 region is CASSVGGGVQETQYF. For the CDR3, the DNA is TGTGCCAGCAGTGTAGGGGGAGGGGTCCAAGAGACCCAGTACTTC.